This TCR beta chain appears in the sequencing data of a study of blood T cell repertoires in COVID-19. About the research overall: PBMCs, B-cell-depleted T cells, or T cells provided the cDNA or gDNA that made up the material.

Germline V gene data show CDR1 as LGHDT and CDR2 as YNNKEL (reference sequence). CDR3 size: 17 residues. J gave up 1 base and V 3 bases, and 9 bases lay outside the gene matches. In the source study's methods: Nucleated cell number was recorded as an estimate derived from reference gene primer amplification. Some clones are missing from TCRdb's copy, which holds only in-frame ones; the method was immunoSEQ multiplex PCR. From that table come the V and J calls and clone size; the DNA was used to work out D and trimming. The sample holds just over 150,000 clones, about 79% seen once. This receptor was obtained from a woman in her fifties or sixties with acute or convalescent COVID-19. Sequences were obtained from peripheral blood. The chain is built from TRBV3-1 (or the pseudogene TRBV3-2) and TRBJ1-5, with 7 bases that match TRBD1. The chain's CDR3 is CASSQYRGTGSNQPQHF. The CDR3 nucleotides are TGTGCCAGCAGCCAGTACAGGGGCACAGGAAGCAATCAGCCCCAGCATTTT.